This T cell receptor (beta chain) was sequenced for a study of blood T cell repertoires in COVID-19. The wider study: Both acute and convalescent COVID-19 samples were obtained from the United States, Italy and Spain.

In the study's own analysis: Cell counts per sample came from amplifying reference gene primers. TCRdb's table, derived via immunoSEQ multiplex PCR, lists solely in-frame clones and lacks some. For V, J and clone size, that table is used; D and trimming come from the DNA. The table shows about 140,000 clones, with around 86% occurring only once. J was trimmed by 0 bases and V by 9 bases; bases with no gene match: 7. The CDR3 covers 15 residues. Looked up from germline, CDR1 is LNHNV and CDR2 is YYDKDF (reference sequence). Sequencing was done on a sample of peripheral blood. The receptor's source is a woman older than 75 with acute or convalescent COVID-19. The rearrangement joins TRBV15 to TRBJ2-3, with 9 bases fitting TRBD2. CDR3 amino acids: CATQSLAGSTDTQYF. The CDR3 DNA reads TGTGCCACTCAATCACTAGCGGGTAGCACAGATACGCAGTATTTT.